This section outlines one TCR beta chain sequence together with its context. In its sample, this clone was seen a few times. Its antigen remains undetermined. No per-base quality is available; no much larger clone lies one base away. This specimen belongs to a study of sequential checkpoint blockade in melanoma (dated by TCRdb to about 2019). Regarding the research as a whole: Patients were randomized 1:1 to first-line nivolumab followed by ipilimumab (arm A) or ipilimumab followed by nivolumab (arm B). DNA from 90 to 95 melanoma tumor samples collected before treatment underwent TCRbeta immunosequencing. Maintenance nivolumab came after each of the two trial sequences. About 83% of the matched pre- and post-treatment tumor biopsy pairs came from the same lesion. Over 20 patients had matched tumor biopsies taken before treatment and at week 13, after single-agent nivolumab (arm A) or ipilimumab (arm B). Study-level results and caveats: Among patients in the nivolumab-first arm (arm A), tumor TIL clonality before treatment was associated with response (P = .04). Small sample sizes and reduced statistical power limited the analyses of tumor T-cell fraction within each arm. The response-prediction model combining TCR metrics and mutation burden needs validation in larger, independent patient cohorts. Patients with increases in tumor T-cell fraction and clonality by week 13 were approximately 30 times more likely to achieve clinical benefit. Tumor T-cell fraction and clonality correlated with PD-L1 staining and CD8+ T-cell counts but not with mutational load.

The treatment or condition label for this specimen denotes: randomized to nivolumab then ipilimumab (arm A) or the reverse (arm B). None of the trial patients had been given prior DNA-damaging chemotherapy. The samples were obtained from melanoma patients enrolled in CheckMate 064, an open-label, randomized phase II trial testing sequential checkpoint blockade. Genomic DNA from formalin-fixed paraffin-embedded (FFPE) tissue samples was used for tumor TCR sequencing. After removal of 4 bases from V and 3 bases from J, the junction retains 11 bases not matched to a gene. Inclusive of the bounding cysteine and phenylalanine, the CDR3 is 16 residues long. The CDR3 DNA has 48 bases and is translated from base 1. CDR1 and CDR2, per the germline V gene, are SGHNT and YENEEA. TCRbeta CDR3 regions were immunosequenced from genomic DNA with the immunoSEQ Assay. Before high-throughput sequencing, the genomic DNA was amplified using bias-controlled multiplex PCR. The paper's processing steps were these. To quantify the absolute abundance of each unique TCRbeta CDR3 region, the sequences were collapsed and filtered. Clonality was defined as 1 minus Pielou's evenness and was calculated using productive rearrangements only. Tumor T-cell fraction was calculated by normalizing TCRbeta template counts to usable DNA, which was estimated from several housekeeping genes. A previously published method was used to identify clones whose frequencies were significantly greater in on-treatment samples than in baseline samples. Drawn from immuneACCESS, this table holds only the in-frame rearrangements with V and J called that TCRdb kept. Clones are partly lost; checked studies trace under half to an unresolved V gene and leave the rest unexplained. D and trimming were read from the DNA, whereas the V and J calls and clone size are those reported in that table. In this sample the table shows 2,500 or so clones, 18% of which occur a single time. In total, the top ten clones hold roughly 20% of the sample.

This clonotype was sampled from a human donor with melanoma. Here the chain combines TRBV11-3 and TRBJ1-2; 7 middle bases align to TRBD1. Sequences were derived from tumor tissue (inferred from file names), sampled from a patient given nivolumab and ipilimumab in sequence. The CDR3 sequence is CASSSRTGGTYYGYTF. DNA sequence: TGTGCCAGCAGCTCCCGGACAGGCGGGACCTACTATGGCTACACCTTC.